This T cell receptor beta chain was recovered during a study of cytotoxic CD8 clonotypes in ibrutinib-treated CLL. Study-wide points: Sampling times differed between sustained-remission and progressing patients.

The method was immunoSEQ multiplex PCR; TCRdb's version includes in-frame clones alone and lacks a portion of them. In the table there are about 60,000 clones, 55% to 65% of which are singletons. The CDR3 extends over 13 amino acids. Per germline, CDR1 MNHEY and CDR2 SVGAGI. V dropped 8 bases and J dropped 8; count of bases not matched to a gene: 6. Points on this clone: Its specificity is not known.

Sequences were derived from PBMCs, sampled after 24 months of ibrutinib treatment. This chain uses TRBV6-5 with TRBJ1-6, with TRBD1 identical over 7 bases. This receptor was obtained from a human donor with chronic lymphocytic leukemia. The CDR3 DNA is TGTGCCAGCTACAGGGGACCGGATTCACCCCTCCACTTT. Protein: CASYRGPDSPLHF.